The source of this T cell receptor (beta chain) is a study of OX40 agonist ivuxolimab in advanced cancers. As to this clone: The antigen remains undetermined.

The data were produced by immunoSEQ multiplex PCR, yet TCRdb's version contains in-frame clones alone and is incomplete. Among about 12,000 clones, about 80% were seen once, and the ten largest hold roughly 19%. Study-wide results and limits: Blood T cells, both CD4+ and CD8+, expanded clonally by week 6 at 0.1 to 3.0 mg/kg. CD4+ T cells averaged fewer expanded clones than CD8+ T cells.

Sequencing was performed on CD4+ or CD8+ T cells sorted from blood, taken in a trial of the OX40 agonist ivuxolimab. This TCR was sampled from an adult with an advanced solid tumor such as melanoma, head and neck, liver or kidney cancer.

CDR3 region: CASSEALRTDTNEKLFF. DNA for the CDR3: TGTGCCAGCAGTGAAGCGCTTAGGACTGACACGAATGAAAAACTGTTTTTT. The rearrangement joins TRBV2 to TRBJ1-4, with no clear D. The CDR3 spans 17 residues. Germline assignment: CDR1 SNHLY and CDR2 FYNNEI. V dropped 0 bases and J dropped 5 bases, with 16 bases sitting between them.